The 8 T cell receptor beta chains below all came from one sample that was sequenced in a study of CD8+CD57+ T cells in acquired aplastic anemia. Patients chosen for sequencing had CD8+CD57+ cells that had expanded, as shown by flow cytometry. The template used for profiling TCR beta VDJ and CDR3 was genomic DNA. TCRdb reprocessed the reads via MiXCR and lists one record per CDR3 protein. The sample includes under 200,000 distinct CDR3 sequences, 45% to 55% of them seen just once. Sequences were obtained from sorted CD4+, CD8+, or CD8+CD57+ T cells (not recorded which) from PBMCs. These receptors came from a human donor with aplastic anemia.

V and J are TRBV19 and TRBJ2-2, with a possible D match to TRBD1 (5 bases). The CDR3 is 15 amino acids. The germline V and J ends were trimmed by 3 bases and 1 base, with 9 bases remaining between them. The germline gives CDR1 LNHDA, CDR2 SQIVND (reference sequence). In nucleotides, the CDR3 is TGTGCCAGTAGTATCCCCAGGGTGAACACCGGGGAGCTGTTTTTT. Translated: CASSIPRVNTGELFF.

This clonotype was counted many times. This chain links TRBV4-3 with TRBJ2-7, with 9 bases aligning to TRBD2. CDR3 size: 14 residues. Trimming took 5 bases from V and 5 from J; bases not matched to a gene: 7. Germline values: CDR1 LGHNA, CDR2 YSLEER. Here the CDR3 reads CASSYGSGSDEQYF. The DNA of the CDR3 is TGCGCCAGCAGCTATGGTAGCGGGAGTGACGAGCAGTACTTC.

In its sample, this clonotype was seen many times. The CDR3 coding sequence is TGTGCCAGCAGCTACGAGGGGTTTGGCTACACCTTC. Residues: CASSYEGFGYTF. The V call is TRBV11-2, the J call TRBJ1-2; D perhaps matches TRBD1 (5 bases). Germline V gene sequence: CDR1 SGHAT, CDR2 FQNNGV. CDR3 size: 12 residues. The germline V and J ends were trimmed by 4 bases and 7 bases, with 10 bases remaining between them.

This clonotype was seen at least ten times. The rearrangement links TRBV20-1 to TRBJ2-1; 11 bases match TRBD2. The CDR3 has 15 residues. After removal of 4 bases from V and 7 bases from J, the junction contained 9 bases not matched to a gene. Per the germline V gene, CDR1 is DFQATT and CDR2 is SNEGSKA (reference sequence). The DNA of the CDR3 is TGCAGTGCTATCCTAGCGGGAGGACGGGGAAATGAGCAGTTCTTC. Its translation is CSAILAGGRGNEQFF.

The rearrangement joins TRBV10-3 to TRBJ1-1, with 7 bases lining up with TRBD1. Unmatched junction bases numbered 14, after V lost 7 bases and J lost 3 bases. CDR1 is ENHRY, CDR2 SYGVKD, per germline. The CDR3 extends over 16 amino acids. CDR3 loop: CAITSKGTGVDTEAFF. The CDR3 DNA sequence: TGTGCCATCACCTCAAAGGGCACAGGGGTGGACACTGAAGCTTTCTTT.

This chain links TRBV5-4 with TRBJ2-2; 8 bases agree with TRBD2. The junction had 9 bases not matched to a gene; V was cut back by 5 bases and J by 0 bases. Germline lookup yields CDR1 SGHNT and CDR2 YYREEE (reference sequence). This CDR3 is built from 17 residues. CDR3 nucleotides: TGTGCCAGCAGTACGCATGCCGGGGGGGCGAACACCGGGGAGCTGTTTTTT. Translating gives CASSTHAGGANTGELFF.

CDR3 loop: CASSSPGGQAQSYEQYF. The DNA of the CDR3 is TGTGCCAGCAGCTCCCCTGGGGGACAGGCACAATCCTACGAGCAGTACTTC. The genes are TRBV28 and TRBJ2-7; TRBD1 aligns across 8 bases. Germline values: CDR1 MDHEN, CDR2 SYDVKM. This CDR3 contains 17 residues. After removal of 6 bases from V and 1 base from J, the junction contained 14 bases not matched to a gene.

To note about this clonotype: The junction departs from the called germline gene at one end, perhaps through a read error. This chain connects TRBV7-7 to TRBJ1-1; possibly TRBD1 for D (5 bases). CDR3 length equals 13 residues. The germline V gene encodes CDR1 SSHAT and CDR2 FNYEAQ (reference sequence). The CDR3 here is CDSSLEGVTEAFF. The CDR3 DNA follows: TGTGACAGCAGCTTAGAAGGGGTCACTGAAGCTTTCTTT.